The 12 T cell receptor beta chains below come from one sample, sequenced in a study of cytomegalovirus exposure and HLA in healthy donors. PCR employed 60 Vbeta and 13 Jbeta primers. The data were produced by immunoSEQ multiplex PCR, yet TCRdb's version contains in-frame clones alone and is incomplete. The sample has approximately 90,000 clones, approximately 81% seen once. The sequenced sample consisted of PBMCs. These receptors were obtained from a man aged 35 to 55 in good health and CMV-seropositive.

Note on this clone: The identical CDR3 is also encoded by other nucleotide sequences in the sample. J is TRBJ2-2 and V is TRBV6-5; D might be TRBD1 (6 bases). Germline assignment: CDR1 MNHEY and CDR2 SVGAGI. The CDR3 contains 15 residues. Trimming took 4 bases from V and 1 from J, leaving 10 bases between them. The CDR3 protein is CASSFDRRNTGELFF. In nucleotides, the CDR3 is TGTGCCAGCAGTTTTGACAGGAGGAACACCGGGGAGCTGTTTTTT.

V is TRBV6-5 and J is TRBJ1-2; 7 bases fit TRBD1. Germline values: CDR1 MNHEY, CDR2 SVGAGI. CDR3 size: 12 residues. J gave up 5 bases and V 5 bases, and 2 bases lay outside the gene matches. The CDR3 sequence: CASSRDRYGYTF. In DNA form, the CDR3 reads TGTGCCAGCAGTAGGGACAGATATGGCTACACCTTC.

V gene TRBV4-1 combines with J gene TRBJ1-4, with no clear D. This CDR3 is 16 amino acids long. From germline, CDR1 is MGHRA and CDR2 YSYEKL. V lost 0 bases and J 10 bases, leaving 18 bases between the germline ends. CDR3 residues: CASSQDGESGRGKLFF. The CDR3 DNA follows: TGCGCCAGCAGCCAAGACGGGGAATCCGGTCGGGGAAAACTGTTTTTT.

The chain recombines TRBV2 with TRBJ1-1, with 8 nucleotides matching TRBD1. The length of the CDR3 is 14 residues. V dropped 4 bases and J dropped 5; count of bases not matched to a gene: 6. The V gene's germline CDR1 is SNHLY and CDR2 FYNNEI. The CDR3 region has the DNA TGTGCCAGCAGTGTCTGGCAGGGGGCAACTGAAGCTTTCTTT. It specifies CASSVWQGATEAFF. Together with reference TRBV2 and TRBJ1-1, the CDR3 gives the full variable domain: EPEVTQTPSHQVTQMGQEVILRCVPISNHLYFYWYRQILGQKVEFLVSFYNNEISEKSEIFDDQFSVERPDGSNFTLKIRSTKLEDSAMYFCASSVWQGATEAFFGQGTRLTVV.

The chain employs TRBV10-2 and TRBJ1-2; TRBD1 is a possible D gene (6 bases). This CDR3 has 13 amino acids. The V and J ends lost 5 bases and 4 bases respectively, with 11 bases between them. The germline V gene has CDR1 WSHSY and CDR2 SAAADI. DNA for the CDR3: TGCGCCAGCAGTCCAGACAGGATCTATGGCTACACCTTC. The encoded protein is CASSPDRIYGYTF.

The chain links TRBV11-3 to TRBJ2-3; 8 bases map to TRBD2. With V trimmed by 1 base and J by 0 bases, 3 bases remained unmatched. There are 16 residues in the CDR3. Per the germline V gene, CDR1 is SGHNT and CDR2 is YENEEA. The chain's CDR3 is CASSLAGGASTDTQYF. In nucleotides, the CDR3 is TGTGCCAGCAGCTTAGCCGGGGGGGCTAGCACAGATACGCAGTATTTT.

This chain links TRBV5-5 with TRBJ2-7; D might be TRBD2 (7 bases). This CDR3 has 15 residues. Trimming took 2 bases from V and 3 from J, leaving 15 bases between them. Per germline, CDR1 SGHKS and CDR2 YYEKEE (reference sequence). The CDR3 is CASSFGGAGLYEQYF. CDR3 nucleotide sequence: TGTGCCAGCAGCTTTGGGGGGGCCGGACTCTACGAGCAGTACTTC.

This chain joins TRBV9 and TRBJ1-3; D is perhaps TRBD1 (5 bases). The CDR3 length is 14 residues. Germline values: CDR1 SGDLS, CDR2 YYNGEE. Deletions cut 1 base from V and 3 bases from J, with 8 bases between. In DNA, the CDR3 is TGTGCCAGCAGCGTAAGGGGTATTGGAAACACCATATATTTT. Translating it yields CASSVRGIGNTIYF. Full variable domain (rest looked up from reference TRBV9 and TRBJ1-3): DSGVTQTPKHLITATGQRVTLRCSPRSGDLSVYWYQQSLDQGLQFLIQYYNGEERAKGNILERFSAQQFPDLHSELNLSSLELGDSALYFCASSVRGIGNTIYFGEGSWLTVV.

The J gene is TRBJ2-7, the V gene TRBV6-1; a weak D match, TRBD1 (5 bases). Germline V gene sequence: CDR1 MNHNS, CDR2 SASEGT. The ends were cut back, 4 bases at V and 4 bases at J, with 11 bases in the middle. The length of the CDR3 is 13 residues. CDR3 protein: CASSGTTRYEQYF. The CDR3 DNA reads as TGTGCCAGCAGTGGGACAACCAGATACGAGCAGTACTTC.

The V gene is TRBV7-2, the J gene TRBJ2-5; the D gene is possibly TRBD2 (5 bases). V gave up 2 bases and J gave up 4 bases, with 14 bases separating them. CDR1 SGHTA and CDR2 FQGNSA come from the germline V gene. The CDR3 sequence is 15 residues long. The CDR3 DNA reads TGTGCCAGCAGCTTACTTCCGGGAAATCCAGAGACCCAGTACTTC. It encodes CASSLLPGNPETQYF.

With regard to this clone: An end of the junction differs from the germline gene, which may be a read error. Distinct nucleotide sequences in the sample also encode this CDR3. The chain combines TRBV28 with TRBJ1-1, with D maybe TRBD1 (5 bases). This CDR3 contains 12 residues. Germline CDR1 MDHEN, CDR2 SYDVKM. CDR3 in amino acids: CASRGGNTEAFF. As DNA, the CDR3 is TGTGCCAGCAGGGGGGGAAACACCGAAGCTTTCTTT.

As for this clone: The junction and the germline gene differ at one end; a read error may be behind it. The CDR3 region has the DNA TGTGCCAGCAGTGAGGGCCCCGGGACAGGGGGCGACTTAGAACTCTTC. Protein: CASSEGPGTGGDLELF. This chain links TRBV25-1 with TRBJ2-7, with 12 bases fitting TRBD1. This CDR3 spans 16 amino acids. From germline, CDR1 is MGHDK and CDR2 SYGVNS.